These T cell receptor beta chains were read from a single sample in a study of shared clonotypes between healthy human individuals. TCRdb's table, derived via immunoSEQ multiplex PCR, lists solely in-frame clones and lacks some. The data show more than 1,200,000 clones, with approximately 98.5% seen just once and 0.36% held by the top ten. Sequenced: naive CD4+ T cells sorted from blood. Receptor source: a man aged 30 to 39 in good health. Both conserved end residues are part of each CDR3. The D gene is left open where the match is weak. Clone size is shown for a subset of rows, as once, few, many or a class of expanded clone.

v_gene: TRBV5-1
j_gene: TRBJ2-1
abundance: -
d_gene: -
CDR3nt: TGCGCCAGCAGCCCCGGGACACCTTACAATGAGCAGTTCTTC
CDR3aa: CASSPGTPYNEQFF

v_gene: TRBV7-9
j_gene: TRBJ2-3
abundance: -
d_gene: -
CDR3nt: TGTGCCAGCAGCTTAAGCGGAGCAGATACGCAGTATTTT
CDR3aa: CASSLSGADTQYF

v_gene: TRBV7-2
j_gene: TRBJ2-7
abundance: -
d_gene: -
CDR3nt: TGTGCCAGCAGAGGGACGGGATCGGGCTACGAGCAGTACTTC
CDR3aa: CASRGTGSGYEQYF

v_gene: TRBV5-4
j_gene: TRBJ2-7
abundance: -
d_gene: -
CDR3nt: TGTGCCAGCAGCAACTCCTACGAGCAGTACTTC
CDR3aa: CASSNSYEQYF

v_gene: TRBV9
j_gene: TRBJ2-1
abundance: -
d_gene: -
CDR3nt: TGTGCCAGCAGTAGCGGACTGTACAATGAGCAGTTCTTC
CDR3aa: CASSSGLYNEQFF

v_gene: TRBV4-3
j_gene: TRBJ2-1
abundance: -
d_gene: TRBD2
CDR3nt: TGCGCCAGCAGCCAATTAGTAACTAGCGGGGCCCGCAATGAGCAGTTCTTC
CDR3aa: CASSQLVTSGARNEQFF

v_gene: TRBV18
j_gene: TRBJ2-5
abundance: -
d_gene: -
CDR3nt: TGTGCCAGCTCACCCTTAGAGACCCAGTACTTC
CDR3aa: CASSPLETQYF

v_gene: TRBV29-1
j_gene: TRBJ2-7
abundance: -
d_gene: TRBD1
CDR3nt: TGCAGCGTATACGGGACAGGGGTCACCGAGCAGTACTTC
CDR3aa: CSVYGTGVTEQYF

v_gene: TRBV7-2
j_gene: TRBJ2-2
abundance: once
d_gene: -
CDR3nt: TGTGCCAGCAGCCGGTACAGGGACACCGGGGAGCTGTTTTTT
CDR3aa: CASSRYRDTGELFF

v_gene: TRBV7-2
j_gene: TRBJ2-1
abundance: -
d_gene: -
CDR3nt: TGTGCCAGCAGCTTCGAACCTTCCCTGTCCAATGAGCAGTTCTTC
CDR3aa: CASSFEPSLSNEQFF

v_gene: TRBV2
j_gene: TRBJ2-4
abundance: -
d_gene: -
CDR3nt: TGTGCCAGCAGTGAAGCTACTGGGACCGGTGGAATTCAGTACTTC
CDR3aa: CASSEATGTGGIQYF

v_gene: TRBV9
j_gene: TRBJ1-1
abundance: -
d_gene: -
CDR3nt: TGTGCCAGCAGCGCAACCGGGACGAACACTGAAGCTTTCTTT
CDR3aa: CASSATGTNTEAFF

v_gene: TRBV5-1
j_gene: TRBJ1-2
abundance: -
d_gene: TRBD1
CDR3nt: TGCGCCAGCAGCCCCCTCCCCCAGGGGGCGAACGGCTACACCTTC
CDR3aa: CASSPLPQGANGYTF

v_gene: TRBV11-2
j_gene: TRBJ2-7
abundance: -
d_gene: TRBD2
CDR3nt: TGTGCCAGCAGCCCCTCGGGGGGGTCCATCTCCTACGAGCAGTACTTC
CDR3aa: CASSPSGGSISYEQYF

v_gene: TRBV7-6
j_gene: TRBJ2-3
abundance: -
d_gene: -
CDR3nt: TGTGCCAGCAGCTTAGCTGGGGGCACAGATACGCAGTATTTT
CDR3aa: CASSLAGGTDTQYF

v_gene: TRBV10-2
j_gene: TRBJ2-1
abundance: -
d_gene: TRBD2
CDR3nt: TGCGCCAGCCTAAGTTTACTTAGCGGGAGAACCTACAATGAGCAGTTCTTC
CDR3aa: CASLSLLSGRTYNEQFF